What follows are 14 T cell receptor beta chains derived from one specimen sequenced in a study of cytomegalovirus exposure and HLA in healthy donors. PCR used 60 Vbeta primers and 13 Jbeta primers. The protocol was immunoSEQ multiplex PCR, while the TCRdb copy is restricted to in-frame clones and leaves out a portion. Seen here are under 200,000 clones, 70% to 80% observed once, and the top ten hold 1.5% to 2%. The sample comprised PBMCs. These receptor sequences come from a man under 40 in good health and CMV-seronegative.

This chain uses TRBV5-4 with TRBJ2-7; 7 nucleotides line up with TRBD2. J lost 7 bases, V lost 0 bases, and 7 bases had no gene match. This CDR3 contains 14 residues. The germline V gene has CDR1 SGHNT and CDR2 YYREEE (reference sequence). The CDR3 sequence: CASSLDGRSREQYF. The DNA for the CDR3 is TGTGCCAGCAGCTTGGACGGGAGGTCGAGAGAGCAGTACTTC. Full variable domain (outside the CDR3, taken from reference TRBV5-4 and TRBJ2-7): ETGVTQSPTHLIKTRGQQVTLRCSSQSGHNTVSWYQQALGQGPQFIFQYYREEENGRGNFPPRFSGLQFPNYSSELNVNALELDDSALYLCASSLDGRSREQYFGPGTRLTVT.

The genes are TRBV6-1 and TRBJ1-1, with a possible D match to TRBD1 (5 bases). The CDR3 sequence is 14 residues long. Trimming stripped 1 base from V and 7 bases from J, with 13 bases between. From germline, CDR1 is MNHNS and CDR2 SASEGT. Here the CDR3 DNA reads TGTGCCAGCAGTGAAGTAGGGCAGGGTGTTGAAGCTTTCTTT. This translates into CASSEVGQGVEAFF.

The chain employs TRBV7-3 and TRBJ2-7, with TRBD2 matching 9 bases. Germline trimming cut 1 base from V and 5 bases from J; bases unmatched to any gene: 3. The CDR3 is made up of 14 amino acids. Germline CDR1 SGHTA, CDR2 FQGTGA. The CDR3 sequence is CASSLSLAGDEQYF. CDR3 DNA sequence: TGTGCCAGCAGCTTAAGTTTAGCGGGAGACGAGCAGTACTTC.

The V call is TRBV4-1, the J call TRBJ2-7; D remains unclear. V shed 1 base and J shed 2 bases, with 9 bases lying between them. The germline gives CDR1 MGHRA, CDR2 YSYEKL. CDR3 length equals 14 residues. CDR3 sequence (DNA): TGCGCCAGCAGCCAAGGTCTAGTTACCTACGAGCAGTACTTC. Its protein product is CASSQGLVTYEQYF.

This sequence joins TRBV29-1 and TRBJ2-7; 9 nucleotides align to TRBD1. Unmatched junction bases numbered 16, after V lost 4 bases and J lost 3 bases. CDR1 and CDR2 (germline): SQVTM, ANQGSEA. This CDR3 spans 17 amino acids. CDR3 sequence: CSVAGTGSEWGLYEQYF. The CDR3, as DNA: TGCAGCGTTGCCGGGACAGGGTCGGAGTGGGGCCTCTACGAGCAGTACTTC.

CDR3: CASSGRMGGQETQYF. For the CDR3, the DNA is TGTGCCAGCAGCGGTCGGATGGGGGGGCAAGAGACCCAGTACTTC. The chain is built from TRBV7-9 and TRBJ2-5; TRBD2 agrees at 7 bases. V lost 5 bases to trimming and J lost 2 bases; unmatched junction nucleotides: 8. The CDR3 is made up of 15 amino acids. CDR1 and CDR2 from the germline V gene are SEHNR and FQNEAQ (reference sequence).

The CDR3 sequence is CASSLLPVASYEQYF. The CDR3 DNA reads TGCGCCAGCAGCTTGTTACCGGTTGCCTCCTACGAGCAGTACTTC. The chain employs TRBV5-1 and TRBJ2-7; D gene unclear. The CDR3 sequence is 15 residues long. From germline, CDR1 is SGHRS and CDR2 YFSETQ. Trimming cost V 1 base and J 0 bases, with 11 bases left between them.

This sequence joins TRBV13 and TRBJ2-3; TRBD2 matches 10 bases. This CDR3 comprises 15 residues. J gave up 3 bases and V 4 bases, and 4 bases lay outside the gene matches. Germline V gene lookup returns CDR1 PRHDT and CDR2 FYEKMQ (reference sequence). The CDR3 is CASSSSGRATDTQYF. DNA for the CDR3: TGTGCCAGCAGCTCCAGCGGGAGGGCGACAGATACGCAGTATTTT.

The genes are TRBV15 and TRBJ2-1; 11 bases agree with TRBD2. V shed 1 base and J 7 bases; nucleotides not matched to a gene: 6. CDR3 length: 16 residues. Germline CDR1 and CDR2: LNHNV and YYDKDF (reference sequence). The CDR3 loop reads CATSRGTGTSGNEQFF. The DNA for the CDR3 is TGTGCCACCAGCAGAGGGACCGGGACTAGCGGAAATGAGCAGTTCTTC.

V and J are TRBV4-1 and TRBJ1-1; D unresolved. CDR1 is MGHRA and CDR2 is YSYEKL in the germline V gene. This CDR3 region has 11 residues. Between the trimmed V and J ends, which lost 0 bases and 11 bases, there was a span of 7 bases. CDR3 loop: CASSQDTEAFF. The CDR3 DNA sequence: TGCGCCAGCAGCCAAGATACAGAGGCTTTCTTT.

J is TRBJ2-1 and V is TRBV29-1; 10 nucleotides line up with TRBD2. Germline V gene lookup returns CDR1 SQVTM and CDR2 ANQGSEA. V was pared by 7 bases and J by 0 bases, with 9 bases of the junction left unmatched. The CDR3 contains 16 residues. This CDR3 reads CSASGLAASSYNEQFF. The DNA for the CDR3 is TGCAGCGCCTCCGGACTAGCGGCGAGCTCCTACAATGAGCAGTTCTTC.

In its sample, this clone was seen a few times. J is TRBJ2-1 and V is TRBV5-1; the match to TRBD2 covers 8 bases. CDR1 and CDR2 (germline): SGHRS, YFSETQ. The V gene end was trimmed by 1 base and the J gene end by 7 bases; junction bases not matched to a gene: 10. The CDR3 length is 16 residues. Written as DNA, the CDR3 is TGCGCCAGCAGCTTGTCCTGGCGGGAGGTGAGGAATGAGCAGTTCTTC. Its protein is CASSLSWREVRNEQFF.

Notes on this clone: The junction differs from germline at one of its ends, possibly a read error. The chain uses TRBV5-1 and TRBJ2-5, with TRBD2 identical over 10 bases. The CDR3 has 16 amino acids. Germline values: CDR1 SGHRS, CDR2 YFSETQ. DNA for the CDR3: TGCGCCAGCAGCTTGGCCGGACTAGCGGCCCAAAAGACCCAGTACTTC. It is translated as CASSLAGLAAQKTQYF.

The chain combines TRBV11-2 with TRBJ2-3; the match to TRBD1 covers 8 bases. The CDR3 is made up of 16 amino acids. Germline CDR1 and CDR2: SGHAT and FQNNGV. V lost 5 bases and J lost 2; bases outside the gene matches: 9. DNA of the CDR3: TGTGCCAGCAGCCGCTCCGGGACAGGCCCCACAGATACGCAGTATTTT. Its protein is CASSRSGTGPTDTQYF. Full variable domain (remainder filled in from reference TRBV11-2 and TRBJ2-3): EAGVAQSPRYKIIEKRQSVAFWCNPISGHATLYWYQQILGQGPKLLIQFQNNGVVDDSQLPKDRFSAERLKGVDSTLKIQPAKLEDSAVYLCASSRSGTGPTDTQYFGPGTRLTVL.